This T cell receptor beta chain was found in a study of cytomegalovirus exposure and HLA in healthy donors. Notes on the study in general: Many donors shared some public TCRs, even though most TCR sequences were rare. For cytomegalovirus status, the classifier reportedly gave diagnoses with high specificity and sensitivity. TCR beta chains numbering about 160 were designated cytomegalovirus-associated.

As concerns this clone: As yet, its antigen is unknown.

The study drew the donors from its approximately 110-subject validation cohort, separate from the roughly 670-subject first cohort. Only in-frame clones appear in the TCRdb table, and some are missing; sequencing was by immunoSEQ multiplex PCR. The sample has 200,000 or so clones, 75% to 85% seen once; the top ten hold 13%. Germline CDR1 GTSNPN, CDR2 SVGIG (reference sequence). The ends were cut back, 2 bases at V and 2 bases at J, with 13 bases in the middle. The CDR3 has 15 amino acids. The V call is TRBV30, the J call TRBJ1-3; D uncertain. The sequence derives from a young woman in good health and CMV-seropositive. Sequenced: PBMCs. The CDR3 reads CAWSSISQAGNTIYF. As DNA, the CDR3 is TGTGCCTGGAGTTCGATTAGTCAGGCTGGAAACACCATATATTTT.